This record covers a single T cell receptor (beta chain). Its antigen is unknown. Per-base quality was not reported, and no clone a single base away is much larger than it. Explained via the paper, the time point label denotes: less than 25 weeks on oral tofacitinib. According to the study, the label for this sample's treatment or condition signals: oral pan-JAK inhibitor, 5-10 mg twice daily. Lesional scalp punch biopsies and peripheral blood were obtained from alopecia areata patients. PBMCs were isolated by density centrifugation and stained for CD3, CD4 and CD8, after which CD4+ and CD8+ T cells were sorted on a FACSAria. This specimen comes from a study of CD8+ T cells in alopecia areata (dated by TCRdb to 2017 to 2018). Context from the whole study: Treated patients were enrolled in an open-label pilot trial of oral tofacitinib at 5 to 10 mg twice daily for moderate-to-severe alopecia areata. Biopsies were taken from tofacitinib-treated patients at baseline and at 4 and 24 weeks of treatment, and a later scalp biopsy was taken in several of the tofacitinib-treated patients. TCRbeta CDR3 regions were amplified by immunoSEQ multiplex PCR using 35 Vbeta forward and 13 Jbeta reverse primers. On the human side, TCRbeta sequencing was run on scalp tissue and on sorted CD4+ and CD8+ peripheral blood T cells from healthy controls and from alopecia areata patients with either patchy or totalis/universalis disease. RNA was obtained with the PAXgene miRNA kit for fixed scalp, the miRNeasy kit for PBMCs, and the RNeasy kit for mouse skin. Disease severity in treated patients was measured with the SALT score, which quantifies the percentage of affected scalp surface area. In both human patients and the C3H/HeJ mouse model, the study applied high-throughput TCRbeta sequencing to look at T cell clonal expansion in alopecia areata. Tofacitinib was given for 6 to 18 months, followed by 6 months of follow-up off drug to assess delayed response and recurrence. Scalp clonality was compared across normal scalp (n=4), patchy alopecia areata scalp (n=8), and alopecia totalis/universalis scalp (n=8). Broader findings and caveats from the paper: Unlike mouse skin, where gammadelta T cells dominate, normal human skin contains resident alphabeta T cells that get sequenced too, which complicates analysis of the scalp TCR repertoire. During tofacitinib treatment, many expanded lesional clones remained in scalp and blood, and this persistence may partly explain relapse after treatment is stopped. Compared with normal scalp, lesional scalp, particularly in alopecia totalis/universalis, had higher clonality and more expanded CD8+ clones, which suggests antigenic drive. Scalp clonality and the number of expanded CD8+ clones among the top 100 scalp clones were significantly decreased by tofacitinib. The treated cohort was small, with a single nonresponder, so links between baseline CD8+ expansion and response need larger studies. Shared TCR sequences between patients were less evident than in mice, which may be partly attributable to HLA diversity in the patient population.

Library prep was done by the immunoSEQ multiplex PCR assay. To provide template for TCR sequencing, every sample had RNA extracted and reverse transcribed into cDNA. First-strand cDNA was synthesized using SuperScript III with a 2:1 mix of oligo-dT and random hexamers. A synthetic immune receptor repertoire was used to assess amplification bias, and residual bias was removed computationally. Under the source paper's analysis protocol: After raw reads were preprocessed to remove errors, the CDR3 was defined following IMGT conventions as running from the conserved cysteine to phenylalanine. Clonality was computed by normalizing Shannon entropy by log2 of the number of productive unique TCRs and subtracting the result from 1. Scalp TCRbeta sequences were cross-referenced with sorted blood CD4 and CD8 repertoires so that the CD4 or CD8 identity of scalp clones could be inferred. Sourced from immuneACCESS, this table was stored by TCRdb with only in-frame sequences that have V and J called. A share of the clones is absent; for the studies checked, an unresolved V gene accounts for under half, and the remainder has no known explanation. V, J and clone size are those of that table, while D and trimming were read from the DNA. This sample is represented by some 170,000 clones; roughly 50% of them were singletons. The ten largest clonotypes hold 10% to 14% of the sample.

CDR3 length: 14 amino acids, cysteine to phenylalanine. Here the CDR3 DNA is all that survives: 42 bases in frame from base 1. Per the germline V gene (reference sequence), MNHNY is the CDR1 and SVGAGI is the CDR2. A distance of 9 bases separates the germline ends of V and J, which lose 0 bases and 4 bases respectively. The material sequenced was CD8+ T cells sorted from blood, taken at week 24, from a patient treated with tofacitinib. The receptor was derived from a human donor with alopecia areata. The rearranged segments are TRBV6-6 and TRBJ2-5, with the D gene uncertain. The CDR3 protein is CASSYSRTGETQYF. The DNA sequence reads TGTGCCAGCAGTTACTCGAGGACGGGAGAGACCCAGTACTTC.